This T cell receptor (beta chain) derives from a study of shared clonotypes between healthy human individuals. Across the study: The cohort had a couple of women and a few men, ages 18 to 49. Overall study results and limits: Although depth was large, rarefaction showed that sequencing of the sorted subsets was incomplete. Memory subsets generally showed smaller estimated richness than naive subsets did.

Germline V CDR1 and CDR2: LNHDA, SQIVND (reference sequence). The CDR3 totals 16 residues. V was shortened by 2 bases and J by 1 base, with 14 bases between the two germline ends. Assay used: immunoSEQ multiplex PCR; TCRdb lists only in-frame clones, some missing. The sample has 950,000 to 1,100,000 clones; 78% are singletons. This clone was seen more than once but under ten times. Its antigen remains unidentified. This receptor was identified in a young man in good health. Some clones in this sample may be carry-over from other donors' samples. The sample was memory CD4+ T cells from PBMCs. Subset reported: CD45RA-negative fraction. The chain recombines TRBV19 with TRBJ1-1, with D possibly being TRBD1 (5 bases). The CDR3 is CASSIIGGIRNTEAFF. CDR3 in DNA: TGTGCCAGTAGTATAATTGGGGGAATCAGGAACACTGAAGCTTTCTTT.